The clone carrying this T cell receptor (beta chain) showed up many times. Its antigen is still unknown. Trimming stripped 0 bases from V and 4 bases from J, with 16 bases between. This CDR3 comprises 17 residues. Germline V gene lookup returns CDR1 SGHTA and CDR2 FQGNSA. The data were obtained in a study of T-cell reconstitution after alpha-beta-depleted transplantation in children. Study conclusions and caveats: Reportedly, only several hundred clones from non-depleted graft cells drove alpha-beta T-cell counts at about two months. Newly produced T cells mostly accounted for T-cell counts and diversity one year post-transplant. Certain patients had high TCRbeta diversity at day 60, and it came from recipient T cells and thymic progenitors that survived.

Molecular barcoding with unique molecular identifiers was used for the TCRbeta library. TCRdb passed the PCR reads through MiXCR, listing each CDR3 protein once. Of roughly 250,000 distinct CDR3 sequences listed, 8.2% are singletons. Sequencing was performed on PBMCs, mostly from graft donor cells, taken 180 days after TCRalphabeta/CD19-depleted stem cell transplant. V and J are TRBV7-2 and TRBJ1-5; weak D call: TRBD1 (6 bases). This sequence was found in a male patient younger than 18 who had a stem cell transplant for acute lymphoblastic leukemia, so the T cells may come from the graft donor. This CDR3 is CASSLAPAGVRNQPQHF. CDR3 sequence (DNA): TGTGCCAGCAGCTTAGCGCCAGCAGGGGTTAGGAATCAGCCCCAGCATTTT.